This T cell receptor (beta chain) came from a study of beta chain features in type 1 diabetes. In this sample, this clone turned up a few times. All of the isolated RNA was reverse transcribed, so expressed TCRB transcripts were sequenced. The method was immunoSEQ multiplex PCR; TCRdb's version includes in-frame clones alone and lacks a portion of them. The table shows hundreds of thousands of clones, with over 25% occurring only once. Each of the CD4+ naive, central memory, regulatory and stem cell-like memory populations was sorted via CD45RO/CCR7/CD25/CD127/CD95/CD27. Sorted cells reached over 95% purity in every population. Input material: naive CD4+ T cells from blood. The origin of this receptor is a man between 18 and 29 years old in good health.

The CDR3: CASSQGHQETQYF. CDR3 coding DNA: TGCGCCAGCAGCCAAGGGCACCAAGAGACCCAGTACTTC. V and J are TRBV4-3 and TRBJ2-5, with D unresolved. In germline, CDR1 is LGHNA, CDR2 YSLEER. The CDR3 spans 13 residues. The germline V and J ends were trimmed by 1 base and 0 bases, with 3 bases remaining between them.